A selection of T cell receptor beta chains follows, all from one sample in a study of tumor and adjacent non-tumor tissue in lung cancer. MiXCR, run by TCRdb on the multiplex PCR reads, gives a single entry per CDR3 protein. The sample lists 100,000 to 120,000 distinct CDR3 sequences, 84% occurring once. Material for sequencing was lung tumor tissue. These receptors came from a man between 65 and 85 years old with non-small cell lung cancer. Each CDR3 is given with its conserved first and last residue. D genes are given only for firm matches. Expanded clones get a size class; other rows say once, few or many, or leave the size out.

clone size	V gene	J gene	D gene	CDR3 DNA	CDR3 protein
NA	TRBV4-1	TRBJ1-1	NA	TGCGCCAGCAACCAAGATACAGGGTTGAACACTGAAGCTTTCTTT	CASNQDTGLNTEAFF
large	TRBV14	TRBJ2-1	NA	TGTGCCAGCAGCATCCAGGGCCCTTACAATGAGCAGTTCTTC	CASSIQGPYNEQFF
NA	TRBV5-4	TRBJ2-1	TRBD2	TGTGTCAGCAACTTGGGACTAGCGGGGGAGATCAATGAGCAGTTCTTC	CVSNLGLAGEINEQFF
NA	TRBV11-2	TRBJ1-2	NA	TGTGCAGGCAGCTCCCCTATGATGCCCGAATCGTATGGCTACACCTTC	CAGSSPMMPESYGYTF
NA	TRBV29-1	TRBJ2-1	NA	TGCAGCGTTTGGGGGAGGCGGAATGAACAGTCCTTC	CSVWGRRNEQSF
NA	TRBV4-3	TRBJ2-1	TRBD2	TGCGCCAGCAGCCAAGACACAGCGGGAGCTGAATACAACGAGCACTTCTTC	CASSQDTAGAEYNEHFF
few	TRBV11-3	TRBJ1-2	NA	TGTGCCAGCAGCCGATCAGGGGTATATGGCTGCACCTTC	CASSRSGVYGCTF
NA	TRBV12-3/TRBV12-4	TRBJ1-2	NA	TGTGCCAGCAGTTTGTACGTTGGGGGAAACTATTGCTACACCTTC	CASSLYVGGNYCYTF
NA	TRBV5-4	TRBJ1-1	TRBD1	TGTGCCATCAGCATCGACAGGGGGAACACTGGAGCTTTCTTT	CAISIDRGNTGAFF
NA	TRBV28	TRBJ2-7	NA	TGTGCCAACATCCAGTCGGGGAGATACGAGCAGTACTTC	CANIQSGRYEQYF